This T cell receptor beta chain was found in a study of lymphopenia after photon versus proton radiotherapy. V lost 4 bases, J lost 3 bases, and 10 bases lay in between. This CDR3 is 13 amino acids long. From germline, CDR1 is SGHDN and CDR2 FVKESK. Sequencing was performed with immunoSEQ multiplex PCR; in TCRdb, only in-frame clones are kept and a portion is missing. The table includes about 25,000 clones, approximately 86% detected once. The chain joins TRBV14 to TRBJ2-7; D not resolved. This TCR was sampled from a man aged 45-60 years with gastric cancer. The sample in question was peripheral blood, obtained from a patient treated with photon-based radiotherapy. CDR3 protein: CASSLVYNYEQYF. CDR3 nucleotides: TGTGCCAGCAGCCTAGTCTACAACTACGAGCAGTACTTC.